This TCR beta chain was identified during a study of cytomegalovirus exposure and HLA in healthy donors. General observations from the study: Evidence from a later analysis indicated that most CMV-associated TCR beta chains looked HLA-restricted. For most TCR beta V segments, an earlier analysis put the productive rate at about 87% or about 30% of the time. The study flagged approximately 180 TCR beta chains as cytomegalovirus-associated. Per published reports, the classifier diagnosed cytomegalovirus status with high specificity and sensitivity.

The table lists this clone with a count of one. Antigen unknown. The V gene's germline CDR1 is SNHLY and CDR2 FYNNEI. This CDR3 is 12 amino acids long. Trimming removed 6 bases from V and 4 bases from J; junction bases left unmatched: 1. The PCR had 60 Vbeta and 13 Jbeta primers. Repertoires were generated with immunoSEQ multiplex PCR, while TCRdb's copy carries only in-frame clones and drops some. The data contain 90,000 or so clones, about 77% of them singletons. The sequencing sample was made of PBMCs. This sequence joins TRBV2 and TRBJ2-3, with 7 positions matching TRBD2. The TCR was taken from a male donor in good health and CMV-seropositive. As DNA, the CDR3 is TGTGCCAGCAGGGGAGGGGCAGATACGCAGTATTTT. Its protein product is CASRGGADTQYF.